The present T cell receptor beta chain was sequenced within a study of human T cells and chemical hapten exposure (dated by TCRdb to 2020 to 2023). For the study in its entirety: For sensitization, 2% DPC in acetone was applied to a roughly 2 cm by roughly 2 cm area of upper inner arm skin. Weekly therapeutic DPC doses were additionally applied to the scalp of patients throughout the approximately 24-week study period. Patch testing was done on the upper back using Finn chambers containing 0.01% DPC, and results were scored after 6 days according to International Contact Dermatitis Research Group standards. Most of the patients in the cohort were female, and the cohort covered alopecia areata with under or over 50% scalp involvement, alopecia totalis and alopecia universalis. Libraries were combined into a pool for sequencing, and differences in TCR yield between samples came mainly from small differences in library volumes within the pool. This study followed changes in the peripheral blood TCR repertoire in vivo during primary and secondary sensitization of alopecia patients to the hapten diphenylcyclopropenone (DPC). Blood was sampled from patients pre-sensitization (week 0) and at 2, 6 and about 24 weeks after DPC sensitization. Approximately 28 alopecia patients provided blood for TCR sequencing at one to four time points (pre-sensitization, 2, 6 and 24 weeks).

The time point tag for this specimen amounts to: patch test 1, 2 weeks after DPC sensitization. Taken with the paper, the label for treatment or condition translates to: therapeutic diphenylcyclopropenone sensitization with weekly scalp DPC. Blood at each patch-test visit was drawn before the patch test was applied. Eligible patients were aged 18 to 70, diagnosed with alopecia, deemed suitable for DPC therapy, and excluded if pregnant. Total RNA was extracted from unfractionated whole blood that had been collected in Tempus Blood RNA tubes. This clonotype was picked up a small number of times. The clone's antigen remains unknown. The input lacks base qualities; no much larger clone sits a single base away. Findings and caveats that apply to the study as a whole: Alopecia, a presumed autoimmune disease, was present in all patients, so the immune response of the patients might differ from that of healthy individuals. DPC sensitization did not change the number of TCRs with a frequency above 1 in 1000, and there was no evidence of changes in global repertoire structure. Compared with pre-sensitization or healthy control sets, expanded TCRs formed significantly more large CDR3 similarity clusters, which is consistent with antigen-driven responses. After repeated subsampling, the strength of the expansion versus patch-test correlation and the threshold at which it became significant changed. A positive correlation was found between the number of PT1 expanded TCRs and patch test score, with significance reached at thresholds 8, 16 and 32 but not 4.

The germline V gene yields MNHEY for CDR1 and SVGEGT for CDR2. The CDR3 covers 15 residues, taking in both the cysteine and the phenylalanine. The read is trimmed to its CDR3 DNA, 45 bases read in frame from base 1. At the junction V is shortened by 2 bases and J by 0 bases, with 11 bases in between. The library was generated by RACE. The instrument was a NextSeq 500. During library preparation, unique molecular identifiers were attached to individual cDNA molecules so that TCRs could be counted in a quantitative, reproducible way. Each blood RNA sample was used to sequence both TCR alpha and TCR beta chains. The source study handled its data this way. The median number of TCRs per sample was some 100,000, ranging from 23,224 to 690,600. V, J and CDR3 annotation of the TCR reads was carried out using the Decombinator software suite. Every sample was subsampled to the same number of TCRs (28,000) for the PS versus PT1 abundance plots. Expanded TCRs were defined as absent before sensitization and observed at least eight times at the 2-week time point. TCRdb redid the processing of the public reads, applying fastp at Q25 and MiXCR, and retained in-frame beta chains. Each entry is one CDR3 protein sequence, shown with its most common DNA and genes. TCRdb assigned the V and J calls; the authors' analysis was not used. This sample lists about 360,000 distinct CDR3 sequences; nearly 5% were detected once. The top ten constitute around 2% of the sample.

This receptor was identified in a woman in her forties or fifties with alopecia areata. Some clones in this sample may be carry-over from other donors' samples. Here the chain combines TRBV6-2 or TRBV6-3 and TRBJ2-7, with a weak D call of TRBD1 (6 bases match). The sample consisted of whole blood, taken in connection with sensitization to the hapten diphenylcyclopropenone (DPC). The DNA sequence follows: TGTGCCAGCAGTTACGGTACAGGGAGCTCCTACGAGCAGTACTTC. This is translated as CASSYGTGSSYEQYF.